The clone carrying this T cell receptor beta chain appeared a few times. The antigen is undetermined. These data belong to a study of blood T cells in healthy people across ages. Germline trimming cut 3 bases from V and 4 bases from J; bases unmatched to any gene: 3. Germline CDR1 SGDLS, CDR2 YYNGEE. The CDR3 has 13 amino acids. Study-wide results and caveats: With unsorted PBMCs, a conclusive comparison of naive versus antigen-experienced cells was not possible.

Through a sample-barcoded 5' primer and a J-beta primer mix, a second PCR was run for roughly 6 to 11 cycles. Each CDR3 protein gets one entry after TCRdb re-called the 5' RACE reads with MiXCR. The data contain about 680,000 distinct CDR3 sequences, about 52% of them seen just once; the ten biggest clones take up around 32%. The chain carries TRBV9 and TRBJ1-2, with 7 nucleotides matching TRBD1. This clonotype was sampled from a woman aged 55-70 years in good health. Sequences were obtained from blood. CDR3 region: CASSEGARYGYTF. The CDR3 DNA reads TGTGCCAGCAGCGAGGGGGCCCGCTATGGCTACACCTTC.